These T cell receptor beta chains were read from a single sample in a study of control samples from healthy donors and cancer patients. Method: immunoSEQ multiplex PCR; TCRdb's copy keeps in-frame clones and lacks some. The table lists some 96,000 clones, roughly 93% of them singletons. Sequencing was performed on blood. Receptors were obtained from a man in his late teens or twenties in good health. Each CDR3 is given with its conserved first and last residue. A D gene is named only where the DNA matches it firmly. Only part of the rows carry a size: once, few, many, or a class if the clone is expanded.

>TRBV5-4|once|TRBJ2-2|16|TRBD2
TGTGCCAGCAGCGTGACTAGCGGGAGGAGGGCCGGGGAGCTGTTTTTT
CASSVTSGRRAGELFF
>TRBV6-2/TRBV6-3|NA|TRBJ2-1|16|NA
TGTGCCAGCAGTTACTCTCGGGCAGTTATGGCCAATGAGCAGTTCTTC
CASSYSRAVMANEQFF
>TRBV7-8|once|TRBJ2-1|16|TRBD1
TGTGCCAGCAGCCCACGGGGACAGGGGGTTTACAATGAGCAGTTCTTC
CASSPRGQGVYNEQFF
>TRBV6-5|NA|TRBJ2-3|12|NA
TGTGCCAGCAGGACTGGGGGCCTGCCGCAGTATTTT
CASRTGGLPQYF
>TRBV5-8|NA|TRBJ1-2|16|NA
TGTGCCAGCAGCCTACCTAGCCCAGGGCTCATCTATGGCTACACCTTC
CASSLPSPGLIYGYTF
>TRBV9|NA|TRBJ2-1|17|TRBD1
TGTGCCAGCAGCGTACTTCCCACAGGGGAGACCTACAATGAGCAGTTCTTC
CASSVLPTGETYNEQFF
>TRBV13|NA|TRBJ2-1|13|NA
TGTGCCAGTAGAAGCGGGTTCTACAATGAGCAGTTCTTC
CASRSGFYNEQFF
>TRBV7-6|NA|TRBJ1-1|16|NA
TGTGCCAGCAGCTCAGTAGGGGGGATTGGGAACACTGAAGCTTTCTTT
CASSSVGGIGNTEAFF
>TRBV27|NA|TRBJ2-2|14|NA
TGTGCCAGCAGTTCAGGGACGGGCACCGGGGAGCTGTTTTTT
CASSSGTGTGELFF
>TRBV30|NA|TRBJ1-4|13|NA
TGTGCCTGGGATCGGGGGAATAATGAAAAACTGTTTTTT
CAWDRGNNEKLFF
>TRBV24-1|NA|TRBJ2-1|12|NA
TGTGCCACCAGTGATGGAAACAATGAGCAGTTCTTC
CATSDGNNEQFF
>TRBV24-1|NA|TRBJ2-1|16|NA
TGTGCCACCAGTGATTTAGGCCGGGTTCGCCTGAATGAGCAGTTCTTC
CATSDLGRVRLNEQFF
>TRBV19|NA|TRBJ1-3|15|TRBD1
TGTGCCAGCAATGCACCGGGACAGGGAAGTGGCACCATATATTTT
CASNAPGQGSGTIYF
>TRBV27|NA|TRBJ1-2|15|TRBD1
TGTGCCAGCAGTACGTGGACAGGGGAGGACTATGGCTACACCTTC
CASSTWTGEDYGYTF
>TRBV13|NA|TRBJ2-3|13|NA
TGTGCCAGCAGCTTAGCGGGAGCTGATACGCAGTATTTT
CASSLAGADTQYF
>TRBV27|NA|TRBJ2-2|14|NA
TGTGCCAGCAGTTTTGACCCCGGCACCGGGGAGCTGTTTTTT
CASSFDPGTGELFF
>TRBV5-4|NA|TRBJ2-5|14|TRBD2
TGTGCCAGCAGCTTGGGCGGGGGGATCGAGACCCAGTACTTC
CASSLGGGIETQYF
>TRBV19|NA|TRBJ1-2|13|TRBD1
TGTGCCAGTAGAGCAGGGGGCCCTTATGGCTACACCTTC
CASRAGGPYGYTF
>TRBV7-6|NA|TRBJ1-1|15|TRBD1
TGTGCCAGCAGCTTCCGGACAGGATGGAACACTGAAGCTTTCTTT
CASSFRTGWNTEAFF
>TRBV3-1/TRBV3-2|NA|TRBJ2-7|19|NA
TGTGCCAGCAGCCAAGATCGGGCGATAGCGAGACCCTACTCCTACGAGCAGTACTTC
CASSQDRAIARPYSYEQYF
>TRBV19|NA|TRBJ2-7|13|TRBD1
TGTGCCAGTAGCCGGGGACAGGGCGGCGAGCAGTACTTC
CASSRGQGGEQYF